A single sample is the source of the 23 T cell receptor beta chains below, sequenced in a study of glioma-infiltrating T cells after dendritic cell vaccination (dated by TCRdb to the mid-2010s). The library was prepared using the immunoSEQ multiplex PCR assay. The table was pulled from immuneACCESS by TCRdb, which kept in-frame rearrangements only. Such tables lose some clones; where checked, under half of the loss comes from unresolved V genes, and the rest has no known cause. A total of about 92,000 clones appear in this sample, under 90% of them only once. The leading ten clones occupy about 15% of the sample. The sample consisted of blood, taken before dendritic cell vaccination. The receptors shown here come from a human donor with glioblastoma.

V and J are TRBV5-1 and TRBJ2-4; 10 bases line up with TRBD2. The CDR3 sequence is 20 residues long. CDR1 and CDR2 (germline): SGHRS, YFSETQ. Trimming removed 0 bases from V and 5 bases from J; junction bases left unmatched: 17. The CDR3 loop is CASSLVAASGRTALQNIQYF. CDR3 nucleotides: TGCGCCAGCAGCTTGGTGGCGGCTAGCGGGAGAACCGCCCTACAAAACATTCAGTACTTC.

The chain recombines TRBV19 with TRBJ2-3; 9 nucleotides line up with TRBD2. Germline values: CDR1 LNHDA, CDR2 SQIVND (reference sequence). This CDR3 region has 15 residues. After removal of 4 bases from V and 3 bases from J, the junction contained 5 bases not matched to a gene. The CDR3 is CASSKRREGTDTQYF. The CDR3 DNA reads TGTGCCAGTAGTAAACGGCGGGAGGGAACAGATACGCAGTATTTT.

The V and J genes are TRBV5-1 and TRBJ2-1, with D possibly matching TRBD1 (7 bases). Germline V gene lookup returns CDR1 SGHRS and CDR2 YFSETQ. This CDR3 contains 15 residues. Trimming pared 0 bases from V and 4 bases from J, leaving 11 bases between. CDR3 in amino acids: CASSLVPGGYNEQFF. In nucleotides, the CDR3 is TGCGCCAGCAGCTTGGTGCCAGGGGGGTACAATGAGCAGTTCTTC. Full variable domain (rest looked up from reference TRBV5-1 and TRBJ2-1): KAGVTQTPRYLIKTRGQQVTLSCSPISGHRSVSWYQQTPGQGLQFLFEYFSETQRNKGNFPGRFSGRQFSNSRSEMNVSTLELGDSALYLCASSLVPGGYNEQFFGPGTRLTVL.

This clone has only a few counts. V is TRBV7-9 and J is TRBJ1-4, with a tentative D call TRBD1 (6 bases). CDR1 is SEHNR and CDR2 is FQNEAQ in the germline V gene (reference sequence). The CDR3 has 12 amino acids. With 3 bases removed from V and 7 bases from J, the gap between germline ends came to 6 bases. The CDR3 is CASSFRGEKLFF. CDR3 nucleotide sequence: TGTGCCAGCAGCTTCAGGGGTGAAAAACTGTTTTTT.

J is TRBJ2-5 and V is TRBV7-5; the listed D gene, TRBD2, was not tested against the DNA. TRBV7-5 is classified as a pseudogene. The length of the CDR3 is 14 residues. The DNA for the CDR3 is TGTGTCAGAAGCTCACAAGCGGGAGCAGAGACCCAGTACTTC. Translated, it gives CVRSSQAGAETQYF.

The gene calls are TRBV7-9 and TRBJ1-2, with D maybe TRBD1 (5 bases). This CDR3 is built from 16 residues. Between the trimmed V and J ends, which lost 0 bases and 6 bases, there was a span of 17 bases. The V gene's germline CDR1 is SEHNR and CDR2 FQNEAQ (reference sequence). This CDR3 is CASSLASLGGADGYTF. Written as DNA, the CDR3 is TGTGCCAGCAGCTTAGCCTCCTTGGGAGGGGCCGATGGCTACACCTTC.

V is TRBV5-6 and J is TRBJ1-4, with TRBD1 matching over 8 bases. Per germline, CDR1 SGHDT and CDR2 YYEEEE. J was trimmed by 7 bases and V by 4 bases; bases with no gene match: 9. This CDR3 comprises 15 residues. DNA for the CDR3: TGTGCCAGCAGCGACCTAGGACAGGGAGGTGAAAAACTGTTTTTT. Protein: CASSDLGQGGEKLFF.

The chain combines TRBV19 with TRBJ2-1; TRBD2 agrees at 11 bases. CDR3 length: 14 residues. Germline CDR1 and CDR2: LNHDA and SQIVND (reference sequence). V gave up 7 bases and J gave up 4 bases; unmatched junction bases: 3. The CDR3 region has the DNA TGTGCCAGTATCCCTAGCGGGGGGTACAATGAGCAGTTCTTC. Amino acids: CASIPSGGYNEQFF.

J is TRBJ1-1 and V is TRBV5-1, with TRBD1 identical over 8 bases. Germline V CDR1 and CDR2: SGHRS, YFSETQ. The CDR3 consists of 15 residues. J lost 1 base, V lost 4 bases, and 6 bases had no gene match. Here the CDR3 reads CASSPAGTGNTEAFF. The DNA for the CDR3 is TGCGCCAGCAGCCCGGCTGGGACAGGGAACACTGAAGCTTTCTTT.

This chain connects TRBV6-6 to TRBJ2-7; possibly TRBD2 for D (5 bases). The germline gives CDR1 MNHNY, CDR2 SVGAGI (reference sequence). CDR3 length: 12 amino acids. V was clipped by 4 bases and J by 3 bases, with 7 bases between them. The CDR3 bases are TGTGCCAGCAGTTTCACTAGCTACGAGCAGTACTTC. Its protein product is CASSFTSYEQYF.

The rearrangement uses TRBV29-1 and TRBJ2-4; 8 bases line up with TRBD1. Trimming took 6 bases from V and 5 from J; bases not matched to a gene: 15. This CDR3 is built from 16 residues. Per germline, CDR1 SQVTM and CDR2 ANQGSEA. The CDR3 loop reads CSVRDRGAIGQNIQYF. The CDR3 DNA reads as TGCAGCGTCCGAGACAGGGGTGCGATCGGGCAAAACATTCAGTACTTC.

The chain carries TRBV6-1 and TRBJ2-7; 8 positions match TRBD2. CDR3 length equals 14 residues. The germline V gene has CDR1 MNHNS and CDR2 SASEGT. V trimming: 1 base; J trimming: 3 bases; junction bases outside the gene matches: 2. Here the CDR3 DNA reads TGTGCCAGCAGTGAAGAAGGGACTAGCTACGAGCAGTACTTC. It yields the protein CASSEEGTSYEQYF.

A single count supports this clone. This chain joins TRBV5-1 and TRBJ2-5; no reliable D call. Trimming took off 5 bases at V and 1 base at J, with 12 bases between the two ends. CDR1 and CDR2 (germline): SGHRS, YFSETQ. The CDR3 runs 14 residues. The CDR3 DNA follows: TGCGCCAGCAGTCTTATGCAGTTCCAAGAGACCCAGTACTTC. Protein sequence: CASSLMQFQETQYF.

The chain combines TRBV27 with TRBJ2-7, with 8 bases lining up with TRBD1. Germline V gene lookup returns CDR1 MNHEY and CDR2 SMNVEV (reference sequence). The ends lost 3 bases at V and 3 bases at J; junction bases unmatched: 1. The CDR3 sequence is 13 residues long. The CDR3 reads CASSLDRDYEQYF. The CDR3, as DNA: TGTGCCAGCAGTTTGGACAGGGACTACGAGCAGTACTTC.

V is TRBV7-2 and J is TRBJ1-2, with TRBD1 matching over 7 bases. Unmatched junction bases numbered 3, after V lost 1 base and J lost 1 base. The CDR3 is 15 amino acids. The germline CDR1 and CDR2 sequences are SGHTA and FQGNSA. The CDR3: CASSLGDRVNYGYTF. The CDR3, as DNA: TGTGCCAGCAGCTTAGGGGACAGAGTTAACTATGGCTACACCTTC. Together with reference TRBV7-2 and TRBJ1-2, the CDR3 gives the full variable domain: GAGVSQSPSNKVTEKGKDVELRCDPISGHTALYWYRQSLGQGLEFLIYFQGNSAPDKSGLPSDRFSAERTGGSVSTLTIQRTQQEDSAVYLCASSLGDRVNYGYTFGSGTRLTVV.

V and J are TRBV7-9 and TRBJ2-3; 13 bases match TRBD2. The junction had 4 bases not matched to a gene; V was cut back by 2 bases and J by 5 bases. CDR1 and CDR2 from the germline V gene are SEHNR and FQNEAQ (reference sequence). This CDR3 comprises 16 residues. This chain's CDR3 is CASSLTSGGVRDTQYF. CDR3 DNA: TGTGCCAGCAGCTTAACTAGCGGGGGGGTTAGAGATACGCAGTATTTT.

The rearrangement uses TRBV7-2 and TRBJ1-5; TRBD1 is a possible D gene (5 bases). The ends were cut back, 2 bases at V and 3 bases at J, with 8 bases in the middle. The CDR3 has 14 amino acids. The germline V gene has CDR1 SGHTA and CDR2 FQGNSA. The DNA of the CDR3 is TGTGCCAGCAGCTTAAGGGGAAACAATCAGCCCCAGCATTTT. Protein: CASSLRGNNQPQHF.

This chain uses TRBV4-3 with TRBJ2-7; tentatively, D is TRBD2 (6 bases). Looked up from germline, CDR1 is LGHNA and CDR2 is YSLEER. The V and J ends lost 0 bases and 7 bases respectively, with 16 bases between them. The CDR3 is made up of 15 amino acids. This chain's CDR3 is CASSQDLYGGLEQYF. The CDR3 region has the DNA TGCGCCAGCAGCCAAGATTTGTACGGGGGTCTAGAGCAGTACTTC.

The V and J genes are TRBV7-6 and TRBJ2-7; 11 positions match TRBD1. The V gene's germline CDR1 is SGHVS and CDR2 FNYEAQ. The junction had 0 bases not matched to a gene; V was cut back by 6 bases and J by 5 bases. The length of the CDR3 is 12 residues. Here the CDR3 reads CASRGQGDEQYF. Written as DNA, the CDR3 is TGTGCCAGCAGGGGACAGGGGGACGAGCAGTACTTC.

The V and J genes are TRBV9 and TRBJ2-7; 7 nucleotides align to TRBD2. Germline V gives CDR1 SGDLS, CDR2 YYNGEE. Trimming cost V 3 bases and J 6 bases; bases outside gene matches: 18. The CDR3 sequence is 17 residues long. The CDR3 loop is CASSGADYFAGDLEQYF. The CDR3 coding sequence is TGTGCCAGCAGCGGAGCTGACTATTTCGCGGGAGATCTCGAGCAGTACTTC. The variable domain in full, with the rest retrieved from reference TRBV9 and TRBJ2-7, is DSGVTQTPKHLITATGQRVTLRCSPRSGDLSVYWYQQSLDQGLQFLIQYYNGEERAKGNILERFSAQQFPDLHSELNLSSLELGDSALYFCASSGADYFAGDLEQYFGPGTRLTVT.

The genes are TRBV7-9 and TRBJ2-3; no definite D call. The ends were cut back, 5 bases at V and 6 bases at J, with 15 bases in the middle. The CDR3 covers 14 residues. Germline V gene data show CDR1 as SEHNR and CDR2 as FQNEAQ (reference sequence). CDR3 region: CASSPLRERDTQYF. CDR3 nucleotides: TGTGCCAGCAGCCCCCTCCGAGAGCGCGATACGCAGTATTTT.

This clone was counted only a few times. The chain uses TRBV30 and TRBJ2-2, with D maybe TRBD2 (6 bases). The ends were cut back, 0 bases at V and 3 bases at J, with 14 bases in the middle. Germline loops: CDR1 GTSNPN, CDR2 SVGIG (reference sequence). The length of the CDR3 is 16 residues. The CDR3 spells CAWSVGGASYTGELFF. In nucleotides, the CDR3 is TGTGCCTGGAGTGTAGGAGGGGCCTCGTACACCGGGGAGCTGTTTTTT.

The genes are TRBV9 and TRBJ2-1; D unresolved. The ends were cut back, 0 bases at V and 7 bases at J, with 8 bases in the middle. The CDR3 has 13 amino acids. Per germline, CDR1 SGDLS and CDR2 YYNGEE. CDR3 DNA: TGTGCCAGCAGCGTAGGAGGAGAGAATGAGCAGTTCTTC. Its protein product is CASSVGGENEQFF.